One and the same sample provided the 6 T cell receptor beta chains below, sequenced in a study of T cells in women clearing cervical HPV infection. Method: immunoSEQ multiplex PCR; TCRdb's copy keeps in-frame clones and lacks some. In all, the sample yields about 36,000 clones. Sample: blood buffy coat. These receptor sequences come from a woman aged 18 to 75 with a cervical HPV16 infection that either progressed to CIN3+ or cleared (not recorded which).

As concerns this clone: The read comes to an end 3 residues before the CDR3 does, leaving the germline J gene to fill in the end. The gene calls are TRBV9 and TRBJ2-7, with 13 nucleotides matching TRBD2. The ends lost 3 bases at V and 4 bases at J; junction bases unmatched: 4. Germline values: CDR1 SGDLS, CDR2 YYNGEE. This CDR3 comprises 15 residues. The CDR3 DNA, read in part, is TGTGCCAGCAGCGATGGACTAGCGGGGGAGTACGAG. Amino acid sequence: CASSDGLAGEYE. The full CDR3 is CASSDGLAGEYEQYF.

As concerns this clone: The CDR3 goes on 3 residues after the read ends, and that part is filled in from the germline J gene. V gene TRBV7-6 combines with J gene TRBJ2-7; TRBD1 matches 12 bases. Trimming took 5 bases from V and 6 from J; bases not matched to a gene: 8. Looked up from germline, CDR1 is SGHVS and CDR2 is FNYEAQ. CDR3 length equals 15 residues. This CDR3 reads CASSPGTGGFSEQYF. The covered CDR3 bases are TGTGCCAGCAGCCCGGGGACAGGGGGCTTCTCCGAG.

Worth noting for this clone: The read ends 3 residues before the CDR3 terminus; that terminus is restored from the germline J gene. The chain is built from TRBV6-2 or TRBV6-3 and TRBJ2-7; 7 bases line up with TRBD1. J gave up 0 bases and V 6 bases, and 8 bases lay outside the gene matches. The CDR3 extends over 15 amino acids. Germline lookup yields CDR1 MNHEY and CDR2 SVGEGT. The DNA read from the CDR3 is TGTGCCAGCAGACGGGGACAGACTCACTCCTACGAG. This sequence encodes CASRRGQTHSYE. The CDR3 as a whole reads CASRRGQTHSYEQYF.

As for this clone: The sequenced fragment ends 3 residues before the CDR3 boundary, so the rest is inferred from the germline J gene. The rearrangement joins TRBV20-1 to TRBJ2-3; D unresolved. CDR3 size: 16 residues. The V gene's germline CDR1 is DFQATT and CDR2 SNEGSKA (reference sequence). V was cut by 0 bases and J by 4 bases, with 17 bases left in between. Partial CDR3 DNA: TGCAGTGCTAGAGAAGTACCCCATCTGGGCGCAGATACG. It codes for CSAREVPHLGADT. The CDR3 in full is CSAREVPHLGADTQYF.

Note on this clone: The read is 3 residues too short to cover the CDR3 end, so that end is filled in from the germline J gene. J is TRBJ2-3 and V is TRBV18; 15 bases fit TRBD2. Germline CDR1 reads KGHSH; CDR2 reads LQKENI. This CDR3 is 16 amino acids long. CDR3 in amino acids: CASSPSGLAGGNTQYF. The covered CDR3 bases are TGTGCCAGCTCACCATCTGGACTAGCGGGGGGGAACACG.

Concerning this clone: The observed sequence ends 3 residues before the CDR3 terminus, with the missing tail filled in from the germline J gene. The chain recombines TRBV19 with TRBJ2-1; no definite D call. The CDR3 covers 11 residues. Looked up from germline, CDR1 is LNHDA and CDR2 is SQIVND (reference sequence). V was shortened by 2 bases and J by 8 bases, with 4 bases between the two germline ends. The CDR3: CASSIRDEQFF. CDR3 DNA (partial): TGTGCCAGTAGTATACGGGATGAG. The variable domain in full, completed from reference TRBV19 and TRBJ2-1, reads DGGITQSPKYLFRKEGQNVTLSCEQNLNHDAMYWYRQDPGQGLRLIYYSQIVNDFQKGDIAEGYSVSREKKESFPLTVTSAQKNPTAFYLCASSIRDEQFFGPGTRLTVL.